This is a list of T cell receptor beta chains from one sample in a study of cytomegalovirus exposure and HLA in healthy donors. Assay used: immunoSEQ multiplex PCR; TCRdb lists only in-frame clones, some missing. Of roughly 73,000 clones listed, 75% to 80% are singletons. Sample: PBMCs. All receptors derive from a man aged 40-49 years in good health and CMV-seronegative. Each CDR3 is given with its conserved first and last residue. The order of the fields is D gene, clone size, V gene, J gene, CDR3 DNA, CDR3 protein. The D gene is left open where the match is weak. Clone size appears in some rows only: once, few, many, or a class for an expanded clone.

D: NA
size: NA
V: TRBV7-7
J: TRBJ2-7
DNA: TGTGCTAGCAGCTTAGGACCGGGGAACGAGCAGTACTTC
CDR3: CASSLGPGNEQYF

D: NA
size: NA
V: TRBV5-1
J: TRBJ1-2
DNA: TGCGCCAGCAGCTCCGAAGGGGGATTTGGCTATGGCTACACCTTC
CDR3: CASSSEGGFGYGYTF

D: NA
size: NA
V: TRBV18
J: TRBJ2-3
DNA: TGTGCCAGCTCACCTGTTCGCGAGAAGCGAGAAGATACGCAGTATTTT
CDR3: CASSPVREKREDTQYF

D: TRBD1
size: once
V: TRBV2
J: TRBJ2-2
DNA: TGTGCCAGCAGTGAATCAGGGGGATCGTACACCGGGGAGCTGTTTTTT
CDR3: CASSESGGSYTGELFF

D: TRBD2
size: NA
V: TRBV5-4
J: TRBJ2-1
DNA: TGTGCCAGCAGCTTGGCCATCGGGGCGGGGGGGCAGGATGAGCAGTTCTTC
CDR3: CASSLAIGAGGQDEQFF

D: TRBD1
size: few
V: TRBV5-1
J: TRBJ1-6
DNA: TGCGCCAGCAGCGATCGGACAGGGGAGGGATCACCCCTCCACTTT
CDR3: CASSDRTGEGSPLHF

D: NA
size: NA
V: TRBV7-3
J: TRBJ1-1
DNA: TGTGCCAGCAGCTTACATGGGCGTGAGACTGAAGCTTTCTTT
CDR3: CASSLHGRETEAFF

D: NA
size: once
V: TRBV18
J: TRBJ1-6
DNA: TGTGCCAGCTCACCAGGGCAGCAATATAGCTCCTATAATTCACCCCTCCACTTT
CDR3: CASSPGQQYSSYNSPLHF

D: NA
size: NA
V: TRBV19
J: TRBJ1-4
DNA: TGTGCCAGTAGGAGAGCTAATGAAAAACTGTTTTTT
CDR3: CASRRANEKLFF

D: TRBD1
size: NA
V: TRBV5-1
J: TRBJ1-2
DNA: TGCGCCAGCAGCCCAATTCCCGGGACAGACTTGTCTGGCTACACCTTC
CDR3: CASSPIPGTDLSGYTF

D: NA
size: few
V: TRBV6-5
J: TRBJ1-6
DNA: TGTGCCAGCACCATCTCCGACCAGGGTCACTCACCCCTCCACTTT
CDR3: CASTISDQGHSPLHF

D: NA
size: NA
V: TRBV19
J: TRBJ1-5
DNA: TGTGCCAGTAGTATGCAGGTTATCGGTCAGCCCCAGCATTTT
CDR3: CASSMQVIGQPQHF

D: TRBD1
size: NA
V: TRBV10-1
J: TRBJ2-5
DNA: TGCGCCAGCAGTGACGGACAGGGGGGGAAAGAGACCCAGTACTTC
CDR3: CASSDGQGGKETQYF

D: NA
size: NA
V: TRBV30
J: TRBJ1-1
DNA: TGTGCCTGGAGTCGGGGGGGTAACACTGAAGCTTTCTTT
CDR3: CAWSRGGNTEAFF

D: TRBD2
size: NA
V: TRBV6-6
J: TRBJ2-7
DNA: TGTGCCAGCAGTTACTCGAGTGGGAGGGGAAACGAGCAGTACTTC
CDR3: CASSYSSGRGNEQYF

D: NA
size: NA
V: TRBV7-2
J: TRBJ2-7
DNA: TGTGCCAGCACTCGGAGCCGGGACTCCTACGAGCAGTACTTC
CDR3: CASTRSRDSYEQYF

D: NA
size: NA
V: TRBV30
J: TRBJ2-7
DNA: TGTGCCTGGAGTGTAGCGTACGAGCAGTACTTC
CDR3: CAWSVAYEQYF

D: NA
size: NA
V: TRBV5-6
J: TRBJ2-7
DNA: TGTGCCAGCACCCTGGGACAACCGGTCAACGAGCAGTACTTC
CDR3: CASTLGQPVNEQYF

D: TRBD1
size: NA
V: TRBV2
J: TRBJ2-7
DNA: TGTGCCAGCAGCCGCCGACAGGGGGATTCCTCCTACGAGCAGTACTTC
CDR3: CASSRRQGDSSYEQYF

D: NA
size: NA
V: TRBV29-1
J: TRBJ1-3
DNA: TGCAGCGTTGTATCAGGGGCTGGAAACACCATATATTTT
CDR3: CSVVSGAGNTIYF